The 5 T cell receptor beta chains below all came from one sample that was sequenced in a study of early T cells in non-severe SARS-CoV-2 infection (dated by TCRdb to the early 2020s). The library was obtained by 5' RACE. Sequencing was performed on a NextSeq 500. TCRdb reprocessed the public reads (quality trimming at Q25 with fastp, clone calling with MiXCR) and kept in-frame beta chains. Rows are combined by CDR3 protein, so each entry shows the most common genes and DNA. The table for this sample lists 75,000 to 100,000 distinct CDR3 sequences; about 15% of them were counted only once. The top ten hold 4.5% to 7% of the sample. The material sequenced was whole blood. Receptor source: an adult who was a healthcare worker with PCR-confirmed SARS-CoV-2 infection or an uninfected control (not recorded which).

This rearrangement joins TRBV6-6 to TRBJ2-1; 8 bases match TRBD2. Germline CDR1 and CDR2: MNHNY and SVGAGI (reference sequence). The length of the CDR3 is 15 residues. Losses at the gene ends were 6 bases for V and 9 bases for J; bases not matched to a gene: 13. The CDR3: CASRPAGTSSSEQFF. As DNA, the CDR3 is TGTGCCAGCAGGCCCGCCGGGACTAGTTCGTCTGAGCAGTTCTTC.

There are many counts of this clonotype. The rearrangement links TRBV11-2 to TRBJ2-4; D not certain. There are 15 residues in the CDR3. The germline gives CDR1 SGHAT, CDR2 FQNNGV. Trimming cost V 1 base and J 2 bases, with 9 bases left between them. The DNA of the CDR3 is TGTGCCAGCAGCTTAGTGGTAGGGTCCAAAAACATTCAGTACTTC. This gives the protein CASSLVVGSKNIQYF.

The V call is TRBV5-1, the J call TRBJ2-3; the D is unclear. V shed 2 bases and J shed 8 bases, with 9 bases lying between them. This CDR3 is built from 12 residues. Per germline, CDR1 SGHRS and CDR2 YFSETQ. DNA for the CDR3: TGCGCCAGCAGCTTAGAGGAACGTACGCAGTATTTT. Protein product: CASSLEERTQYF.

The gene calls are TRBV28 and TRBJ2-3; 8 nucleotides agree with TRBD2. There are 15 residues in the CDR3. J was trimmed by 0 bases and V by 6 bases; bases with no gene match: 5. Germline lookup yields CDR1 MDHEN and CDR2 SYDVKM. Here the CDR3 reads CASRGAGASTDTQYF. CDR3 coding DNA: TGTGCCAGCAGGGGAGCGGGAGCGAGCACAGATACGCAGTATTTT.

In its sample, this clonotype was seen a few times. The chain is built from TRBV20-1 and TRBJ2-3; the D is unclear. CDR3 length: 11 residues. Germline V gene data show CDR1 as DFQATT and CDR2 as SNEGSKA (reference sequence). V was trimmed by 6 bases and J by 8 bases, leaving 12 bases between them. The CDR3 loop reads CSAPQAPTQYF. Written as DNA, the CDR3 is TGCAGTGCCCCCCAGGCGCCTACGCAGTATTTT.